The 10 T cell receptor beta chains presented below share a single source sample, sequenced in a study of tumor-infiltrating lymphocytes in localized non-small cell lung cancer. Assay used: immunoSEQ multiplex PCR; TCRdb lists only in-frame clones, some missing. The data contain some 8,700 clones, about 71% of them seen just once; the ten biggest clones take up roughly 6%. Source material: uninvolved lung tissue not adjacent to the tumor. These receptors were collected from a human donor with non-small cell lung cancer.

This chain connects TRBV29-1 to TRBJ2-1, with 13 bases lining up with TRBD2. This CDR3 is 15 amino acids long. Trimming removed 0 bases from V and 9 bases from J; junction bases left unmatched: 5. Germline values: CDR1 SQVTM, CDR2 ANQGSEA. CDR3 amino acids: CSVEDLTSGRSEQFF. The DNA for the CDR3 is TGCAGCGTTGAAGATTTGACTAGCGGGAGGAGTGAGCAGTTCTTC.

This chain joins TRBV7-6 and TRBJ2-7, with D perhaps assigned TRBD1 or TRBD2 (5 bases each). The V gene lost 6 bases and the J gene lost 6 bases, with 9 bases spanning the gap. The CDR3 runs 11 residues. The V gene's germline CDR1 is SGHVS and CDR2 FNYEAQ. CDR3 in DNA: TGTGCCAGCAGTCAAGGGACCGAGCAGTACTTC. Its translation: CASSQGTEQYF.

This clone is judged medium-sized. V usage is TRBV19 and J usage is TRBJ1-1, with a possible D match to TRBD1 (5 bases). The CDR3 loop spans 15 amino acids. Trimming removed 2 bases from V and 4 bases from J, with 14 bases in between. Germline loops: CDR1 LNHDA, CDR2 SQIVND (reference sequence). The CDR3 region is CASSIYAGYGTEAFF. The DNA for the CDR3 is TGTGCCAGTAGTATATACGCAGGGTACGGCACTGAAGCTTTCTTT. Variable domain in full (rest from reference TRBV19 and TRBJ1-1): DGGITQSPKYLFRKEGQNVTLSCEQNLNHDAMYWYRQDPGQGLRLIYYSQIVNDFQKGDIAEGYSVSREKKESFPLTVTSAQKNPTAFYLCASSIYAGYGTEAFFGQGTRLTVV.

This clone showed up just once. The chain joins TRBV6-1 to TRBJ1-1; D call uncertain. The CDR3 runs 12 residues. Germline V gene sequence: CDR1 MNHNS, CDR2 SASEGT. With 0 bases removed from V and 6 bases from J, the gap between germline ends came to 5 bases. CDR3 loop: CASSEAGPEAFF. In DNA form, the CDR3 reads TGTGCCAGCAGTGAAGCGGGTCCTGAAGCTTTCTTT.

The V gene is TRBV6-4, the J gene TRBJ2-3; no clear D gene. The CDR3 contains 12 residues. Germline V gene sequence: CDR1 MRHNA, CDR2 SNTAGT. The V gene lost 2 bases and the J gene lost 3 bases, with 3 bases spanning the gap. CDR3 in DNA: TGTGCCAGCAGTGACGAGACAGATACGCAGTATTTT. It specifies CASSDETDTQYF.

The chain employs TRBV30 and TRBJ1-5; TRBD1 aligns across 7 bases. The CDR3 runs 13 residues. With 2 bases clipped from V and 4 bases from J, the junction kept 2 bases outside the gene matches. Germline values: CDR1 GTSNPN, CDR2 SVGIG (reference sequence). The chain's CDR3 is CAWSQGGNQPQHF. CDR3 nucleotide sequence: TGTGCCTGGAGTCAGGGGGGGAATCAGCCCCAGCATTTT.

The chain uses TRBV28 and TRBJ1-5; D is possibly TRBD1 (5 bases). Germline CDR1 and CDR2: MDHEN and SYDVKM. This CDR3 has 14 amino acids. V shed 8 bases and J shed 7 bases, with 18 bases lying between them. The CDR3 DNA is TGTGCCAGCGGCCGGGACCGGGGGGTCCAGCCCCAGCATTTT. Translation: CASGRDRGVQPQHF.

This clone was found once. V is TRBV11-2 and J is TRBJ2-1, with 7 positions matching TRBD1. The CDR3 covers 13 residues. Germline V lookup: CDR1 SGHAT, CDR2 FQNNGV. Trimming took 5 bases from V and 3 from J; bases not matched to a gene: 1. The CDR3 bases are TGTGCCAGCAGCAGACAGGGCTACAATGAGCAGTTCTTC. This sequence encodes CASSRQGYNEQFF.

This clone appeared a single time. V and J are TRBV27 and TRBJ2-3, with 7 nucleotides matching TRBD2. V lost 2 bases, J lost 4 bases, and 18 bases stayed unmatched. CDR3 length equals 19 residues. Germline values: CDR1 MNHEY, CDR2 SMNVEV (reference sequence). Here the CDR3 reads CASSLRGNDEGLESDTQYF. The CDR3 DNA reads TGTGCCAGCAGTTTAAGGGGAAATGACGAAGGACTAGAATCAGATACGCAGTATTTT.

The chain recombines TRBV28 with TRBJ2-7, with 9 positions matching TRBD1. Germline-derived CDR1 and CDR2 are MDHEN and SYDVKM. Trimming took 5 bases from V and 4 from J; bases not matched to a gene: 9. This CDR3 is built from 15 residues. The CDR3 DNA sequence: TGTGCCAGCAGTACAGAGGGACAGGGCCTATACGAGCAGTACTTC. As protein: CASSTEGQGLYEQYF.